Sequencing of this T cell receptor beta chain was carried out in a study of blood T cell repertoires in COVID-19. Whole-study context: The United States, Italy and Spain provided the acute and convalescent COVID-19 samples.

There are 16 residues in the CDR3. The germline V gene has CDR1 SEHNR and CDR2 FQNEAQ (reference sequence). The V end lost 0 bases, the J end lost 0 bases, and 9 bases lay between the germline ends. Original processing methods: By means of reference gene primer amplification, nucleated cell counts were estimated. Sequencing used immunoSEQ multiplex PCR; TCRdb keeps in-frame clones, though not all of them. Clonal size and the V and J genes are those of that table, whereas D and trimming came from the DNA. The table has 350,000 to 450,000 clones, around 87% seen once. Specimen: PBMCs or T cells enriched from blood (not recorded which). V usage is TRBV7-9 and J usage is TRBJ1-3; no clear D. This TCR came from a middle-aged man in a cohort exposed to, infected with or recovered from COVID-19 (not recorded which). The CDR3 DNA reads TGTGCCAGCAGCTTAGCTATCAGTACCTCTGGAAACACCATATATTTT. Translation gives CASSLAISTSGNTIYF.